This paragraph covers one T cell receptor beta chain sequence. Antigen unknown. The record originates from a study of cytomegalovirus exposure and HLA in healthy donors. The wider study: In a later analysis, the 120 or so validation repertoires were reported to have used the same platform as the 600 to 700 first-cohort repertoires.

Assay used: immunoSEQ multiplex PCR; TCRdb lists only in-frame clones, some missing. The profile shows 200,000 to 300,000 clones, about 90% of them singletons. Study-wide points: Whilst most TCR sequences proved rare, a subset of public TCRs occurred across many donors.

Sequenced material: PBMCs. This clonotype was obtained from a woman in her twenties or thirties in good health and CMV-seropositive.

The DNA for the CDR3 is TGTGCCAGCGTTACTCAGGGTGGCAATGAGCAGTTCTTC. Amino acids: CASVTQGGNEQFF. The V and J genes are TRBV2 and TRBJ2-1; a weak D match, TRBD1 (5 bases). Per germline, CDR1 SNHLY and CDR2 FYNNEI. The CDR3 length is 13 residues. V lost 8 bases, J lost 6 bases, and 14 bases lay in between.